A single sample is the source of the 21 T cell receptor beta chains below, sequenced in a study of memory CD8 T cells in hepatitis C reinfection. As to time point: peak reinfection, 3 to 8 weeks after reinfection detection. TCR sequencing was done directly ex vivo on sorted cells, without expansion in vitro. Repertoires were generated with immunoSEQ multiplex PCR, while TCRdb's copy carries only in-frame clones and drops some. The sample consists of 44,000 or so clones, over 75% of them appearing once. Specimen: naive CD8+ T cells sorted from blood. These receptors all stem from a man aged 18 to 35 with hepatitis C virus infection.

J is TRBJ2-1 and V is TRBV18, with D unclear. The germline V gene encodes CDR1 KGHSH and CDR2 LQKENI. Trimming cost V 8 bases and J 9 bases, with 11 bases left between them. The CDR3 loop spans 11 amino acids. The CDR3 region has the DNA TGTGCCAGCCTCGAAGGCGGTGAGCAGTTCTTC. As protein: CASLEGGEQFF.

This clone was observed a handful of times. This sequence joins TRBV7-9 and TRBJ1-2, with D possibly being TRBD1 (5 bases). Germline assignment: CDR1 SEHNR and CDR2 FQNEAQ (reference sequence). Trimming stripped 4 bases from V and 4 bases from J, with 13 bases between. This CDR3 region has 14 residues. The CDR3 DNA follows: TGTGCCAGCAGCTCCTTCGGGGGACCCTATGGCTACACCTTC. Translation: CASSSFGGPYGYTF.

This chain joins TRBV15 and TRBJ2-2, with D unresolved. The CDR3 loop spans 14 amino acids. Germline V CDR1 and CDR2: LNHNV, YYDKDF (reference sequence). Deletions cut 3 bases from V and 3 bases from J, with 8 bases between. CDR3 nucleotide sequence: TGTGCCACCAGCAGCCGGGTCTACACCGGGGAGCTGTTTTTT. It encodes CATSSRVYTGELFF.

The rearrangement uses TRBV6-5 and TRBJ1-1; D is ambiguous. Trimming left V 5 bases short and J 2 bases short, with 12 bases between. The CDR3 runs to 14 residues. Germline values: CDR1 MNHEY, CDR2 SVGAGI. CDR3 sequence (DNA): TGTGCCAGCAGTGAATTGGGAGTTAACACTGAAGCTTTCTTT. Its translation is CASSELGVNTEAFF.

The chain joins TRBV9 to TRBJ2-3, with 7 bases lining up with TRBD2. Germline assignment: CDR1 SGDLS and CDR2 YYNGEE. This CDR3 spans 14 amino acids. V dropped 3 bases and J dropped 1; count of bases not matched to a gene: 2. CDR3 in DNA: TGTGCCAGCAGCGCTGCGGGGGGCACAGATACGCAGTATTTT. This encodes CASSAAGGTDTQYF.

The V call is TRBV19, the J call TRBJ2-7; 8 bases line up with TRBD1. From germline, CDR1 is LNHDA and CDR2 SQIVND (reference sequence). The CDR3 is 16 residues long. V shed 4 bases and J 2 bases; nucleotides not matched to a gene: 10. The CDR3 is CASSTGQGRLTYEQYF. Here the CDR3 DNA reads TGTGCCAGTAGTACAGGACAGGGCCGCCTAACCTACGAGCAGTACTTC.

Only one count was recorded for this clone. The J gene is TRBJ2-7, the V gene TRBV4-1; possible D gene TRBD1, 6 bases. CDR1 is MGHRA and CDR2 is YSYEKL in the germline V gene. V was cut by 4 bases and J by 5 bases, with 12 bases left in between. This CDR3 spans 13 amino acids. The CDR3 sequence is CASSPTRGNEQYV. CDR3 nucleotides: TGCGCCAGCAGCCCTACCAGGGGAAACGAGCAGTACGTC.

This clone was picked up a small number of times. The chain is built from TRBV4-3 and TRBJ1-4, with 10 bases aligning to TRBD1. The CDR3 sequence is 16 residues long. CDR1 and CDR2 from the germline V gene are LGHNA and YSLEER. V lost 4 bases to trimming and J lost 8 bases; unmatched junction nucleotides: 10. DNA of the CDR3: TGCGCCAGCAGCCGCATGACCGGGACAGGGGACGAAAAACTGTTTTTT. This translates into CASSRMTGTGDEKLFF.

This CDR3 reads CASSLVSAGGETQYF. In DNA, the CDR3 is TGTGCCAGCAGCTTAGTATCGGCGGGGGGGGAGACCCAGTACTTC. The chain combines TRBV7-9 with TRBJ2-5, with TRBD2 matching over 9 bases. Germline CDR1 and CDR2: SEHNR and FQNEAQ (reference sequence). The V gene end was trimmed by 1 base and the J gene end by 5 bases; junction bases not matched to a gene: 5. The CDR3 totals 15 residues.

The chain employs TRBV19 and TRBJ1-4, with no clear D. Germline values: CDR1 LNHDA, CDR2 SQIVND (reference sequence). V was clipped by 1 base and J by 6 bases, with 12 bases between them. CDR3 length: 15 amino acids. CDR3 amino acids: CASSIGASSYEKLFF. The CDR3 DNA sequence: TGTGCCAGTAGTATAGGGGCCAGCTCCTATGAAAAACTGTTTTTT.

The rearrangement joins TRBV29-1 to TRBJ2-2, with D possibly being TRBD1 (6 bases). CDR1 is SQVTM, CDR2 ANQGSEA, per germline. Trimming left V 4 bases short and J 6 bases short, with 9 bases between. The length of the CDR3 is 12 residues. The CDR3 DNA reads as TGCAGCGTTGTTTGGGGGCCCGGGGAGCTGTTTTTT. Its translation is CSVVWGPGELFF.

The gene calls are TRBV5-1 and TRBJ1-1, with 7 bases matching TRBD1. CDR1 is SGHRS, CDR2 YFSETQ, per germline. The CDR3 totals 13 residues. The J segment lost 5 bases and the V segment lost 8 bases, leaving 9 bases of the junction unmatched. CDR3 residues: CASATGLVTEAFF. In DNA form, the CDR3 reads TGCGCCAGTGCGACAGGGTTGGTAACTGAAGCTTTCTTT.

This clone was detected once. The V gene is TRBV5-8, the J gene TRBJ2-3; 16 bases map to TRBD2. CDR1 and CDR2 from the germline V gene are SGHTS and YDEGEE. This CDR3 is 18 amino acids long. The junction had 3 bases not matched to a gene; V was cut back by 0 bases and J by 2 bases. The CDR3 loop reads CASSLVGTSGRATDTQYF. As DNA, the CDR3 is TGTGCCAGCAGCTTGGTCGGGACTAGCGGGAGGGCCACAGATACGCAGTATTTT. The whole variable domain, filled in from reference TRBV5-8 and TRBJ2-3, reads EAGVTQSPTHLIKTRGQQATLRCSPISGHTSVYWYQQALGLGLQFLLWYDEGEERNRGNFPPRFSGRQFPNYSSELNVNALELEDSALYLCASSLVGTSGRATDTQYFGPGTRLTVL.

The rearrangement links TRBV6-1 to TRBJ2-5; maybe TRBD1 (6 bases). TRBJ2-7 explains the end of the DNA better; the J call may be wrong. CDR3 length: 14 residues. The germline gives CDR1 MNHNS, CDR2 SASEGT. The CDR3 region is CASSPQDSSYEQYF. DNA of the CDR3: TGTGCCAGCAGCCCTCAGGACAGCTCCTACGAGCAGTACTTC.

The genes are TRBV6-7 and TRBJ2-2, with 7 nucleotides matching TRBD1. TRBV6-7 is identified as an open reading frame with a role that is uncertain. The trim removed 0 bases at V and 6 bases at J, leaving 22 bases unmatched. This CDR3 spans 21 amino acids. The chain's CDR3 is CASSYSRTVNTGDGSSGELFF. For the CDR3, the DNA is TGTGCCAGCAGTTACTCTAGAACGGTAAATACAGGGGATGGATCGTCCGGGGAGCTGTTTTTT.

This chain connects TRBV7-6 to TRBJ2-1; the match to TRBD2 covers 8 bases. Trimming removed 1 base from V and 9 bases from J; junction bases left unmatched: 8. The germline V gene encodes CDR1 SGHVS and CDR2 FNYEAQ. The CDR3 is made up of 15 amino acids. The DNA of the CDR3 is TGTGCCAGCAGCTTAGGACCGGGAGGGCTGGGTGAGCAGTTCTTC. Its translation: CASSLGPGGLGEQFF.

This clone was counted once. The V gene is TRBV4-1, the J gene TRBJ1-1; TRBD1 agrees at 7 bases. V lost 7 bases to trimming and J lost 5 bases; unmatched junction nucleotides: 7. This CDR3 contains 13 residues. CDR1 MGHRA and CDR2 YSYEKL come from the germline V gene. The CDR3: CASNAGGRTEAFF. CDR3 nucleotides: TGCGCCAGCAACGCAGGGGGTCGGACTGAAGCTTTCTTT.

The genes are TRBV27 and TRBJ1-4, with a weak D call TRBD1 (5 bases). Germline V gene sequence: CDR1 MNHEY, CDR2 SMNVEV (reference sequence). The V gene lost 1 base and the J gene lost 5 bases, with 8 bases spanning the gap. The CDR3 covers 14 residues. The DNA for the CDR3 is TGTGCCAGCAGTTTATTAGGGGCCAATGAAAAACTGTTTTTT. This gives the protein CASSLLGANEKLFF.

The table lists this clone with a count of one. The rearrangement joins TRBV2 to TRBJ2-3; 7 bases map to TRBD1. Germline CDR1 and CDR2: SNHLY and FYNNEI. The CDR3 length is 15 residues. V dropped 5 bases and J dropped 1; count of bases not matched to a gene: 6. The CDR3 coding sequence is TGTGCCAGCAGTTTTGGGGACAGTGGCACAGATACGCAGTATTTT. Translated: CASSFGDSGTDTQYF.

This chain joins TRBV7-6 and TRBJ2-3, with a weak D call TRBD2 (5 bases). CDR1 and CDR2 (germline): SGHVS, FNYEAQ. V was cut by 4 bases and J by 2 bases, with 10 bases left in between. This CDR3 spans 14 amino acids. In DNA form, the CDR3 reads TGTGCCAGCAGCTCGGGGTTCAACACAGATACGCAGTATTTT. As protein: CASSSGFNTDTQYF.

The rearrangement links TRBV7-9 to TRBJ2-1, with 9 bases fitting TRBD1. In germline, CDR1 is SEHNR, CDR2 FQNEAQ (reference sequence). After removal of 4 bases from V and 8 bases from J, the junction contained 0 bases not matched to a gene. The CDR3 totals 12 residues. The CDR3 here is CASSWTGDEQFF. DNA for the CDR3: TGTGCCAGCAGCTGGACAGGGGATGAGCAGTTCTTC.